These 29 T cell receptor beta chains originate from one sample sequenced in a study of blood T cell repertoires in COVID-19. The method was immunoSEQ multiplex PCR; TCRdb's version includes in-frame clones alone and lacks a portion of them. The sample records 200,000 to 250,000 clones, 75% to 90% being singletons. Sequencing was carried out using peripheral blood. The receptor set was obtained from a woman between 25 and 40 years old who had recovered from COVID-19.

The chain carries TRBV9 and TRBJ2-1; TRBD2 is a possible D gene (7 bases). Trimming left V 0 bases short and J 6 bases short, with 13 bases between. CDR1 and CDR2 (germline): SGDLS, YYNGEE. The length of the CDR3 is 15 residues. CDR3 DNA sequence: TGTGCCAGCAGCGTAGCTTTAGGGGGGGCCAATGAGCAGTTCTTC. Translated: CASSVALGGANEQFF.

The chain links TRBV6-5 to TRBJ1-2; no clear D. Trimming removed 7 bases at V and 1 base at J, with 4 bases between. The CDR3 is made up of 11 amino acids. The V gene's germline CDR1 is MNHEY and CDR2 SVGAGI. CDR3 in amino acids: CASTINYGYTF. CDR3 coding DNA: TGTGCCAGCACTATTAACTATGGCTACACCTTC.

This clone was seen more than once but under ten times. This chain joins TRBV2 and TRBJ2-3; D possibly corresponds to TRBD2 (6 bases). Trimming removed 4 bases from V and 13 bases from J, with 15 bases in between. The CDR3 runs 12 residues. Germline loops: CDR1 SNHLY, CDR2 FYNNEI. The CDR3 DNA is TGTGCCAGCAGTGTCGTAGCGGCAAACAAGTATTTT. Protein sequence: CASSVVAANKYF.

The V and J genes are TRBV9 and TRBJ1-2, with D tentatively TRBD1 (6 bases). The CDR3 contains 15 residues. Trimming took 4 bases from V and 4 from J, leaving 17 bases between them. Germline V gene lookup returns CDR1 SGDLS and CDR2 YYNGEE. The CDR3 reads CASSSGGQFVYGYTF. The CDR3 nucleotides read TGTGCCAGCAGCTCGGGGGGGCAATTCGTCTATGGCTACACCTTC. Drawing the rest from reference TRBV9 and TRBJ1-2, the complete variable domain is DSGVTQTPKHLITATGQRVTLRCSPRSGDLSVYWYQQSLDQGLQFLIQYYNGEERAKGNILERFSAQQFPDLHSELNLSSLELGDSALYFCASSSGGQFVYGYTFGSGTRLTVV.

The V and J genes are TRBV13 and TRBJ2-2, with D unresolved. CDR3 length: 13 amino acids. Germline CDR1 is PRHDT and CDR2 is FYEKMQ (reference sequence). Between the trimmed V and J ends, which lost 2 bases and 5 bases, there was a span of 6 bases. The CDR3 nucleotides read TGTGCCAGCAGCTTATCAGGTACCGGGGAGCTGTTTTTT. It is translated as CASSLSGTGELFF.

This clone was seen a handful of times. This chain joins TRBV6-2 or TRBV6-3 and TRBJ1-1, with D possibly being TRBD1 (5 bases). Germline V lookup: CDR1 MNHEY, CDR2 SVGEGT. Trimming shortened V by 0 bases and J by 2 bases, and 7 bases separated the two germline ends. CDR3 length: 14 amino acids. The CDR3 reads CASSYSRGNTEAFF. CDR3 coding DNA: TGTGCCAGCAGTTACTCGCGGGGCAACACTGAAGCTTTCTTT.

The rearrangement links TRBV7-2 to TRBJ2-3; D is perhaps TRBD1 (6 bases). With 5 bases removed from V and 0 bases from J, the gap between germline ends came to 15 bases. The CDR3 has 16 residues. In germline, CDR1 is SGHTA, CDR2 FQGNSA. The CDR3 sequence: CASSPTGFLSTDTQYF. In DNA, the CDR3 is TGTGCCAGCAGCCCGACAGGTTTTCTCAGCACAGATACGCAGTATTTT.

V gene TRBV2 combines with J gene TRBJ2-5; 7 nucleotides match TRBD1. Germline CDR1 is SNHLY and CDR2 is FYNNEI. This CDR3 contains 11 residues. The CDR3 sequence: CAAGQAETQYF. DNA for the CDR3: TGTGCAGCAGGACAGGCAGAGACCCAGTACTTC.

This chain links TRBV5-4 with TRBJ1-1, with a weak D call TRBD1 (5 bases). The CDR3 length is 14 residues. CDR1 is SGHNT and CDR2 is YYREEE in the germline V gene (reference sequence). Trimming cost V 4 bases and J 1 base, with 11 bases left between them. The CDR3 loop is CASSPTGGNTEAFF. For the CDR3, the DNA is TGTGCCAGCAGCCCCACGGGGGGGAACACTGAAGCTTTCTTT.

The chain employs TRBV6-2 or TRBV6-3 and TRBJ2-7, with D tentatively TRBD1 (5 bases). Per germline, CDR1 MNHEY and CDR2 SVGEGT. CDR3 length: 13 amino acids. V shed 3 bases and J shed 2 bases, with 8 bases lying between them. CDR3 residues: CASSYRTTYEQYF. CDR3 in DNA: TGTGCCAGCAGTTATCGGACAACCTACGAGCAGTACTTC.

This chain connects TRBV2 to TRBJ2-3, with 8 bases identical to TRBD1. CDR1 is SNHLY and CDR2 is FYNNEI in the germline V gene. Trimming cost V 5 bases and J 2 bases; bases outside gene matches: 3. This CDR3 region has 14 residues. As DNA, the CDR3 is TGTGCCAGCAGTCGACAGGGGATCACAGATACGCAGTATTTT. Translated: CASSRQGITDTQYF. The variable domain in full, completed from reference TRBV2 and TRBJ2-3, reads EPEVTQTPSHQVTQMGQEVILRCVPISNHLYFYWYRQILGQKVEFLVSFYNNEISEKSEIFDDQFSVERPDGSNFTLKIRSTKLEDSAMYFCASSRQGITDTQYFGPGTRLTVL.

The chain uses TRBV2 and TRBJ1-6; the D is unclear. V was pared by 4 bases and J by 9 bases, with 10 bases between. The CDR3 consists of 13 residues. Germline CDR1 and CDR2: SNHLY and FYNNEI. The chain's CDR3 is CASSAGPFSPLHF. The CDR3 nucleotides read TGTGCCAGCAGTGCGGGTCCTTTTTCACCCCTCCACTTT. The full variable domain, its missing parts supplied by reference TRBV2 and TRBJ1-6, is EPEVTQTPSHQVTQMGQEVILRCVPISNHLYFYWYRQILGQKVEFLVSFYNNEISEKSEIFDDQFSVERPDGSNFTLKIRSTKLEDSAMYFCASSAGPFSPLHFGNGTRLTVT.

The chain recombines TRBV4-2 with TRBJ2-7; 7 nucleotides match TRBD2. V lost 0 bases and J lost 2; bases outside the gene matches: 7. The CDR3 sequence is 16 residues long. Per the germline V gene, CDR1 is LGHNA and CDR2 is YNFKEQ. DNA of the CDR3: TGTGCCAGCAGCCAAGATTACAGCGGGACTACCTACGAGCAGTACTTC. Translation: CASSQDYSGTTYEQYF.

This chain links TRBV19 with TRBJ1-1; 7 nucleotides line up with TRBD1. The CDR3 is 15 amino acids. After removal of 6 bases from V and 2 bases from J, the junction contained 9 bases not matched to a gene. Germline V gene lookup returns CDR1 LNHDA and CDR2 SQIVND (reference sequence). CDR3 loop: CASRLDRASNTEAFF. CDR3 in DNA: TGTGCCAGTAGACTTGACAGGGCCTCTAACACTGAAGCTTTCTTT.

The rearrangement joins TRBV6-1 to TRBJ1-3; no definite D call. CDR3 length: 15 residues. V gave up 2 bases and J gave up 0 bases, with 8 bases separating them. The germline CDR1 and CDR2 sequences are MNHNS and SASEGT. DNA of the CDR3: TGTGCCAGCAGTGAATTTGGGCTCTCTGGAAACACCATATATTTT. This codes for CASSEFGLSGNTIYF.

This chain links TRBV9 with TRBJ2-7; no clear D. The CDR3 runs 14 residues. Deletions cut 4 bases from V and 3 bases from J, with 14 bases between. CDR1 is SGDLS, CDR2 YYNGEE, per germline. CDR3 sequence: CASSPSVAFYEQYF. Here the CDR3 DNA reads TGTGCCAGCAGCCCCTCCGTCGCGTTCTACGAGCAGTACTTC.

This clone was picked up a small number of times. The rearrangement joins TRBV18 to TRBJ2-7; D might be TRBD1 (5 bases). The CDR3 totals 13 residues. CDR1 and CDR2 (germline): KGHSH, LQKENI. Between the trimmed V and J ends, which lost 3 bases and 7 bases, there was a span of 13 bases. CDR3 in amino acids: CASSPKDNLEQYF. In DNA, the CDR3 is TGTGCCAGCTCACCTAAGGACAACTTGGAGCAGTACTTC.

J is TRBJ2-1 and V is TRBV5-1; D is unclear. The CDR3 is made up of 10 amino acids. V was pared by 5 bases and J by 12 bases, with 9 bases between. The germline gives CDR1 SGHRS, CDR2 YFSETQ. CDR3 residues: CASSIGWQFF. The CDR3 DNA is TGCGCCAGCAGTATCGGTTGGCAGTTCTTC. The variable domain in full, completed from reference TRBV5-1 and TRBJ2-1, reads KAGVTQTPRYLIKTRGQQVTLSCSPISGHRSVSWYQQTPGQGLQFLFEYFSETQRNKGNFPGRFSGRQFSNSRSEMNVSTLELGDSALYLCASSIGWQFFGPGTRLTVL.

The V gene is TRBV6-6, the J gene TRBJ2-7, with 11 bases aligning to TRBD2. The CDR3 is 13 residues long. From germline, CDR1 is MNHNY and CDR2 SVGAGI (reference sequence). The V segment lost 5 bases and the J segment 7 bases; nucleotides outside the gene matches: 4. CDR3 sequence reads: CASSLRTSGEQYF. The CDR3, as DNA: TGTGCCAGCAGTCTTCGGACTAGCGGGGAGCAGTACTTC.

V usage is TRBV5-6 and J usage is TRBJ1-2; 7 positions match TRBD1. V shed 2 bases, J shed 4 bases, and the junction held 11 bases outside the gene matches. Germline V CDR1 and CDR2: SGHDT, YYEEEE. This CDR3 spans 16 amino acids. The CDR3 region has the DNA TGTGCCAGCAGCTTCGACCCGACAGGGAGCATCTATGGCTACACCTTC. Its protein product is CASSFDPTGSIYGYTF.

The chain employs TRBV7-2 and TRBJ2-4; weak D call: TRBD2 (6 bases). The CDR3 runs 14 residues. CDR1 SGHTA and CDR2 FQGNSA come from the germline V gene. The V gene lost 5 bases and the J gene lost 4 bases, with 12 bases spanning the gap. CDR3 in DNA: TGTGCCAGCAGCCGCGGGGCAGGAAAAAACATTCAGTACTTC. It yields the protein CASSRGAGKNIQYF.

The chain joins TRBV3-1 (or the pseudogene TRBV3-2) to TRBJ2-5; 10 bases map to TRBD2. Germline CDR1 and CDR2: LGHDT and YNNKEL (reference sequence). The J segment lost 0 bases and the V segment lost 4 bases, leaving 14 bases of the junction unmatched. The CDR3 is made up of 19 amino acids. CDR3 loop: CASSPRLAGAIAYQETQYF. CDR3 sequence (DNA): TGTGCCAGCAGCCCCCGTCTAGCGGGGGCCATTGCGTACCAAGAGACCCAGTACTTC.

The rearrangement links TRBV9 to TRBJ1-3, with TRBD1 matching over 7 bases. J gave up 3 bases and V 0 bases, and 12 bases lay outside the gene matches. Germline CDR1 is SGDLS and CDR2 is YYNGEE. The CDR3 has 18 residues. The CDR3 loop reads CASSVDHAEGANGNTIYF. In DNA, the CDR3 is TGTGCCAGCAGCGTAGACCACGCGGAGGGGGCAAATGGAAACACCATATATTTT.

The chain combines TRBV13 with TRBJ1-3; maybe TRBD1 (6 bases). The length of the CDR3 is 14 residues. CDR1 and CDR2 from the germline V gene are PRHDT and FYEKMQ (reference sequence). V was trimmed by 6 bases and J by 7 bases, leaving 16 bases between them. The DNA for the CDR3 is TGTGCCAGCAGTCTTTATACAGGGAAGAACACCATATATTTT. It codes for CASSLYTGKNTIYF.

Here the CDR3 reads CASTPRGGARGTEAFF. DNA of the CDR3: TGTGCCAGCACCCCACGGGGAGGGGCGCGAGGCACTGAAGCTTTCTTT. The chain uses TRBV25-1 and TRBJ1-1; D is perhaps TRBD1 (5 bases). Germline V gene data show CDR1 as MGHDK and CDR2 as SYGVNS. The germline V and J ends were trimmed by 7 bases and 4 bases, with 22 bases remaining between them. This CDR3 comprises 16 residues.

The CDR3 loop reads CASSLQGTGELFF. CDR3 bases: TGCGCCAGCAGCTTACAGGGTACCGGGGAGCTGTTTTTT. This chain uses TRBV5-1 with TRBJ2-2; tentative D call: TRBD1 (6 bases). The germline V gene encodes CDR1 SGHRS and CDR2 YFSETQ. The length of the CDR3 is 13 residues. V shed 2 bases and J shed 5 bases, with 7 bases lying between them.

The chain recombines TRBV7-9 with TRBJ2-7, with D possibly TRBD2 on 5 matching bases. V lost 5 bases, J lost 4 bases, and 15 bases lay in between. Germline CDR1 is SEHNR and CDR2 is FQNEAQ (reference sequence). The CDR3 contains 14 residues. The CDR3 here is CASSPPRGVYEQYF. For the CDR3, the DNA is TGTGCCAGCAGCCCCCCTCGGGGAGTATACGAGCAGTACTTC.

On this clone: This CDR3 is also generated by other DNA sequences in the sample. The chain uses TRBV5-1 and TRBJ2-3, with no clear D. CDR1 and CDR2 (germline): SGHRS, YFSETQ. V dropped 0 bases and J dropped 0 bases, with 8 bases sitting between them. The CDR3 runs to 15 residues. The CDR3 protein is CASSLDGVSTDTQYF. The CDR3 DNA reads as TGCGCCAGCAGCTTGGACGGTGTCAGCACAGATACGCAGTATTTT. Variable domain in full (rest from reference TRBV5-1 and TRBJ2-3): KAGVTQTPRYLIKTRGQQVTLSCSPISGHRSVSWYQQTPGQGLQFLFEYFSETQRNKGNFPGRFSGRQFSNSRSEMNVSTLELGDSALYLCASSLDGVSTDTQYFGPGTRLTVL.

The chain has TRBV5-1 and TRBJ1-1; a possible D gene is TRBD1 (5 bases). There are 14 residues in the CDR3. Trimming cost V 5 bases and J 1 base, with 12 bases left between them. Germline CDR1 SGHRS, CDR2 YFSETQ. The CDR3 DNA follows: TGCGCCAGCAGACTCGACAGAGGGAACACTGAAGCTTTCTTT. Amino acid sequence: CASRLDRGNTEAFF.